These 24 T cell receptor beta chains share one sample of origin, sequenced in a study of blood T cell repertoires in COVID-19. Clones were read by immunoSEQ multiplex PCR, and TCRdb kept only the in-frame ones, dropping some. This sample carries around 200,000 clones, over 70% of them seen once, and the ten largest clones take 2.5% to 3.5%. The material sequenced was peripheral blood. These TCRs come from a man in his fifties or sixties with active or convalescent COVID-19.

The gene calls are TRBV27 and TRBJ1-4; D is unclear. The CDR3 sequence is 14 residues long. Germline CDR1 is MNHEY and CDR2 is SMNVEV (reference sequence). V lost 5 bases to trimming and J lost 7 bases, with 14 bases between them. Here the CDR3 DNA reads TGTGCCAGCAGTAAGGACGGGATGTTTGAAAAACTGTTTTTT. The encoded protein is CASSKDGMFEKLFF.

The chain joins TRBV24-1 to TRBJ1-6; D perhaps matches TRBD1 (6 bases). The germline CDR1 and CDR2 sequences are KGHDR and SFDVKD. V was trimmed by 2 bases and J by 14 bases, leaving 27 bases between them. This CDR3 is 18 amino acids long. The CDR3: CATSDSEVHRDFSLSLHF. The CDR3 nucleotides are TGTGCCACCAGTGATTCCGAAGTTCACAGGGATTTCAGCTTGTCCCTCCACTTT.

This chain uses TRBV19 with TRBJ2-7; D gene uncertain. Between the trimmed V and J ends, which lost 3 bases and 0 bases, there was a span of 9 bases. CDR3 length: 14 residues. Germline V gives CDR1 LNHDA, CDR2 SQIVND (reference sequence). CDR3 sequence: CASSMFSGSYEQYF. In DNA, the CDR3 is TGTGCCAGTAGTATGTTTTCCGGCTCCTACGAGCAGTACTTC.

CDR3 region: CASSFGTAQETQYF. CDR3 in DNA: TGTGCCAGCAGTTTTGGGACAGCTCAAGAGACCCAGTACTTC. V usage is TRBV28 and J usage is TRBJ2-5; 7 bases match TRBD1. Germline trimming cut 3 bases from V and 2 bases from J; bases unmatched to any gene: 3. Germline loops: CDR1 MDHEN, CDR2 SYDVKM. The CDR3 length is 14 residues. Full variable domain (remainder filled in from reference TRBV28 and TRBJ2-5): DVKVTQSSRYLVKRTGEKVFLECVQDMDHENMFWYRQDPGLGLRLIYFSYDVKMKEKGDIPEGYSVSREKKERFSLILESASTNQTSMYLCASSFGTAQETQYFGPGTRLLVL.

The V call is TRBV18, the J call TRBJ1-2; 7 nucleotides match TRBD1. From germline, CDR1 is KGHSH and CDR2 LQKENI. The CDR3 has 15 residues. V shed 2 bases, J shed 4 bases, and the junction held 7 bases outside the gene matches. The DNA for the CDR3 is TGTGCCAGCTCACCAGAGGGGGCTTCTCTCTATGGCTACACCTTC. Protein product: CASSPEGASLYGYTF.

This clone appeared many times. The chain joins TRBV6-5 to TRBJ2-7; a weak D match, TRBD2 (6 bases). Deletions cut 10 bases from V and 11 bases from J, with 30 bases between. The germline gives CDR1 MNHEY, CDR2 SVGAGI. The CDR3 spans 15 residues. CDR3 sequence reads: CATGILRPGLPVEYF. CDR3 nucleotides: TGTGCCACCGGAATCCTACGTCCGGGACTCCCGGTGGAGTACTTC.

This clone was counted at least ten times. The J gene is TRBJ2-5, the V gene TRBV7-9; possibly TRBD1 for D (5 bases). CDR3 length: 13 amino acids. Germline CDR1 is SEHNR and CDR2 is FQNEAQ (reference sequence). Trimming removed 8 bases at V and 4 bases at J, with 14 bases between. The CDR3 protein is CASLKPGAETQYF. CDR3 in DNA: TGTGCCAGCCTAAAACCTGGGGCAGAGACCCAGTACTTC.

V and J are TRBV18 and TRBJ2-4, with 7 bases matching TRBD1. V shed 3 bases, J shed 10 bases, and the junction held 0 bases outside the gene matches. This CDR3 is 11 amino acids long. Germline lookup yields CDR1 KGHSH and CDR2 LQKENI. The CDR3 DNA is TGTGCCAGCTCACCGGGACAGATTCAGTACTTC. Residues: CASSPGQIQYF.

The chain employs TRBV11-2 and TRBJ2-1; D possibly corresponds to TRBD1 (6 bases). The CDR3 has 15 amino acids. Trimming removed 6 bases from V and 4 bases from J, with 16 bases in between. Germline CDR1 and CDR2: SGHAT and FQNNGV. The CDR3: CASRSVTGEYNEQFF. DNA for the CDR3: TGTGCCAGCAGGTCCGTGACAGGCGAGTACAATGAGCAGTTCTTC.

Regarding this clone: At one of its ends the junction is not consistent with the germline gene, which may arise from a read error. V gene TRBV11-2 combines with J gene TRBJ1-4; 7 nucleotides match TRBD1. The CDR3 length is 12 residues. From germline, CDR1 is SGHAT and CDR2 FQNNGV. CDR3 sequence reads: CASSFGDTGARF. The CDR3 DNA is TGTGCCAGCAGCTTCGGAGATACAGGGGCCCGTTTT.

As DNA, the CDR3 is TGCGCCAGCAGCGGGGACAGGAGGCTGTTTTTT. As protein: CASSGDRRLFF. V and J are TRBV5-1 and TRBJ2-2; the match to TRBD1 covers 8 bases. The CDR3 length is 11 residues. CDR1 SGHRS and CDR2 YFSETQ come from the germline V gene. V lost 4 bases and J lost 13; bases outside the gene matches: 3.

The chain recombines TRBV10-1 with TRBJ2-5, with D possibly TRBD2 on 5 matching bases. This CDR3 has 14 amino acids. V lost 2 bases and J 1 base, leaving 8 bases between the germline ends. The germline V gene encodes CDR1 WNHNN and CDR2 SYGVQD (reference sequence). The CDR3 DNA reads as TGCGCCAGCAGTGAGGGAGGCCCCCAAGAGACCCAGTACTTC. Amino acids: CASSEGGPQETQYF.

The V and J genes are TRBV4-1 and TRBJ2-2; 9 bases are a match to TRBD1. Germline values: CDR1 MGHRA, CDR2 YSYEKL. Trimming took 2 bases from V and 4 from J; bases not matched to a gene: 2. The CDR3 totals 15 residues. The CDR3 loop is CASSQLQGATGELFF. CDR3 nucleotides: TGCGCCAGCAGCCAACTACAGGGGGCCACCGGGGAGCTGTTTTTT.

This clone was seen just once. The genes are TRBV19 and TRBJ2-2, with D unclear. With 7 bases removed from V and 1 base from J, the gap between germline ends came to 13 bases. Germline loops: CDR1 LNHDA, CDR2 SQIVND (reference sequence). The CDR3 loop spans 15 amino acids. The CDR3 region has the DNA TGTGCCAGTATCCCCTCGTTCCGGAACACCGGGGAGCTGTTTTTT. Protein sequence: CASIPSFRNTGELFF.

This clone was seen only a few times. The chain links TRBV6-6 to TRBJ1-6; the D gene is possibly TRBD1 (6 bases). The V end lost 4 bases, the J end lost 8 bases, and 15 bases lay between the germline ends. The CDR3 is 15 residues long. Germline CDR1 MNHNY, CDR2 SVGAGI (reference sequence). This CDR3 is CASSFLRGGDSPLHF. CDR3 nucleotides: TGTGCCAGCAGTTTCCTCAGGGGTGGGGATTCACCCCTCCACTTT.

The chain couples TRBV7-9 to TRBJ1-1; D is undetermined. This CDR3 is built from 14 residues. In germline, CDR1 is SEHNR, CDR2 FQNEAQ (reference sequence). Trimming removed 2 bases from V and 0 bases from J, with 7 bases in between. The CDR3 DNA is TGTGCCAGCAGCTTATCACAGTTGAACACTGAAGCTTTCTTT. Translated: CASSLSQLNTEAFF.

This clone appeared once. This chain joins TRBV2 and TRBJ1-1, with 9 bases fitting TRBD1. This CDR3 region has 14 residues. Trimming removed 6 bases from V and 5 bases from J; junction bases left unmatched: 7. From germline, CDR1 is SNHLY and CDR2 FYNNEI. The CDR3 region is CASRTQGAWTEAFF. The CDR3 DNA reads TGTGCCAGCAGAACACAGGGGGCGTGGACTGAAGCTTTCTTT.

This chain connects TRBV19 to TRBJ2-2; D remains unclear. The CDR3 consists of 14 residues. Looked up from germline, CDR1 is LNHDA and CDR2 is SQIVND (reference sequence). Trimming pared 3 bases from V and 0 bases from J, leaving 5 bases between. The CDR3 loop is CASSMGANTGELFF. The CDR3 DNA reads TGTGCCAGTAGTATGGGCGCGAACACCGGGGAGCTGTTTTTT.

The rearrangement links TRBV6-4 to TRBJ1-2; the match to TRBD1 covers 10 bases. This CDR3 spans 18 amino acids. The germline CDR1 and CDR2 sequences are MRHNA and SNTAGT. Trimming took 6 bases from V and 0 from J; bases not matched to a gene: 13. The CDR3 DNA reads TGTGCCAGCAGACCCCGGGACAGGGGACTCCCAGCTAACTATGGCTACACCTTC. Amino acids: CASRPRDRGLPANYGYTF.

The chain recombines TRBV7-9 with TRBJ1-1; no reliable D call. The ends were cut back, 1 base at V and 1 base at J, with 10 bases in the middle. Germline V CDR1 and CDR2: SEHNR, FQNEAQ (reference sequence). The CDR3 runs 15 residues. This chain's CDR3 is CASSLGRAENTEAFF. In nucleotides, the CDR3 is TGTGCCAGCAGCTTAGGGAGGGCGGAGAACACTGAAGCTTTCTTT.

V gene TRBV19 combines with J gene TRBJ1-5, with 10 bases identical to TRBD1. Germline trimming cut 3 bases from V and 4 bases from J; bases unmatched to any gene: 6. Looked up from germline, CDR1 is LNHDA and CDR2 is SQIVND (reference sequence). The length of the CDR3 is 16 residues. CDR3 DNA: TGTGCCAGTAGTATCCCCGGGACAGGGGTAAATCAGCCCCAGCATTTT. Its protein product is CASSIPGTGVNQPQHF.

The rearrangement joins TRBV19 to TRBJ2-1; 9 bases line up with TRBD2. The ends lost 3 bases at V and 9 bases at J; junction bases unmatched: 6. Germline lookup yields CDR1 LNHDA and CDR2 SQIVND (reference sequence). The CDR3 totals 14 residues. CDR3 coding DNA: TGTGCCAGTAGTATGTGGACTAGCGCCGTTGAGCAGTTCTTC. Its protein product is CASSMWTSAVEQFF.

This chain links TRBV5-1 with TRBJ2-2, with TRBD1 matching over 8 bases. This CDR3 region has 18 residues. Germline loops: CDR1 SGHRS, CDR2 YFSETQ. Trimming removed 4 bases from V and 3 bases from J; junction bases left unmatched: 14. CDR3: CASSNPQGQAIHTGELFF. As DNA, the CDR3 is TGCGCCAGCAGCAATCCGCAGGGACAGGCGATCCACACCGGGGAGCTGTTTTTT.

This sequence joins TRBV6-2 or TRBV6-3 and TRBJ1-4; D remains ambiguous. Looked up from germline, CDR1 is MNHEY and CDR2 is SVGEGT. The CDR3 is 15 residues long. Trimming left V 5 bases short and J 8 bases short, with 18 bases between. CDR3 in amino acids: CASSTPRGVPEKLFF. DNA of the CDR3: TGTGCCAGCAGTACCCCTCGGGGTGTACCCGAAAAACTGTTTTTT.